A selection of T cell receptor beta chains follows, all from one sample in a study of blood T cells in healthy people across ages. TCRdb re-analysed the 5' RACE reads in MiXCR, keeping a single row per CDR3 protein. This sample yields 600,000 to 800,000 distinct CDR3 sequences, of which 45% to 60% are seen a single time; about 13% belongs to the top ten. The source material was blood. The receptors stem from a woman of 80 years or more in good health. Each CDR3 is given with its conserved first and last residue. The D gene is left open where the match is weak. Some rows have no size entry. The others give once, few or many, or a class for an expanded clone.

>TRBJ2-3|TRBD1|NA|TRBV7-2
CASSIQGAADTQYF
TGTGCCAGCAGCATACAGGGGGCCGCAGATACGCAGTATTTT
>TRBJ2-1|TRBD2|many|TRBV24-1
CATSDPTSGLYNEQFF
TGTGCCACCAGTGATCCGACTAGCGGGCTTTACAATGAGCAGTTCTTC
>TRBJ2-1|NA|NA|TRBV7-2
CASSVFRYNEQFF
TGTGCCAGCAGCGTATTCAGATACAATGAGCAGTTCTTC
>TRBJ2-7|NA|many|TRBV20-1
CSARDAARATPYEQYF
TGCAGTGCTAGAGACGCTGCCAGGGCGACTCCCTACGAGCAGTACTTC
>TRBJ2-3|TRBD2|NA|TRBV12-3/TRBV12-4
CASRLTSGRSDTQYF
TGTGCCAGCAGGCTGACTAGCGGGAGATCAGATACGCAGTATTTT
>TRBJ1-1|TRBD1|few|TRBV29-1
CSVVGGTGASEAFF
TGCAGCGTTGTAGGAGGGACAGGAGCTTCTGAAGCTTTCTTT
>TRBJ2-1|TRBD1|NA|TRBV29-1
CSVQNRGLKRNEQFF
TGCAGCGTCCAAAACAGGGGGCTAAAACGCAATGAGCAGTTCTTC
>TRBJ2-5|TRBD2|NA|TRBV12-3/TRBV12-4
CASSTPSSGGAQETQYF
TGTGCCAGCAGCACCCCTTCTTCCGGGGGGGCGCAAGAGACCCAGTACTTC
>TRBJ2-7|TRBD1|many|TRBV7-2
CASSLGTGFSYEQYF
TGTGCCAGCAGCTTAGGGACAGGTTTCTCCTACGAGCAGTACTTC
>TRBJ2-3|NA|few|TRBV29-1
CSASEDTQYF
TGCAGCGCTTCCGAAGATACGCAGTATTTT